What follows describes a single TCR beta chain. Its target is not known. Germline values: CDR1 SQVTM, CDR2 ANQGSEA. The length of the CDR3 is 13 residues. Trimming left V 1 base short and J 5 bases short, with 11 bases between. Some clones are missing from TCRdb's copy, which holds only in-frame ones; the method was immunoSEQ multiplex PCR. In the table there are 40,000 to 55,000 clones, 94% of which are singletons. The data were taken from a study of human thymus T cells. The study, taken as a whole, reports: Gene usage (both V and J) appeared biased in thymic and blood repertoires.

The sample donors, healthy Finnish infants, were having corrective surgery for congenital heart defects. An approximately 0.5-1 mL peripheral blood aliquot was taken intraoperatively from four of eight donors. All available leukocytes, rather than a set cell count, yielded the blood DNA. The sample consisted of blood. The TCR originated in a boy under two years old with a congenital heart defect but otherwise immunologically healthy. The V and J genes are TRBV29-1 and TRBJ2-5; a weak D match, TRBD1 (5 bases). The CDR3 nucleotides are TGCAGCGTTGAAGCGCGGACACGGGAGACCCAGTACTTC. Its translation is CSVEARTRETQYF.